Presented here are 10 T cell receptor beta chains from one specimen sequenced in a study of shared clonotypes between healthy human individuals. Assay used: immunoSEQ multiplex PCR; TCRdb lists only in-frame clones, some missing. The sample consists of about half a million clones, 81% of them appearing once. The specimen was PBMCs. The origin of the receptors is a woman in her 40s in good health. Some clones in this sample may be carry-over from other donors' samples.

V is TRBV28 and J is TRBJ2-7, with D perhaps matching TRBD2 (5 bases). V dropped 5 bases and J dropped 2 bases, with 13 bases sitting between them. Germline values: CDR1 MDHEN, CDR2 SYDVKM. The CDR3 spans 14 residues. The CDR3 nucleotides read TGTGCCAGCAGTCCACCGGGGTTCCCCTACGAGCAGTACTTC. Its translation: CASSPPGFPYEQYF.

The rearrangement links TRBV4-1 to TRBJ2-3, with D hard to call. Trimming removed 0 bases from V and 6 bases from J, with 10 bases in between. This CDR3 is built from 14 residues. Per the germline V gene, CDR1 is MGHRA and CDR2 is YSYEKL. CDR3 protein: CASSQESAADTQYF. CDR3 in DNA: TGCGCCAGCAGCCAAGAATCTGCGGCCGATACGCAGTATTTT.

CDR3: CASSFPGLPYEQYF. DNA for the CDR3: TGTGCCAGCAGCTTCCCAGGGTTGCCCTACGAGCAGTACTTC. V and J are TRBV7-2 and TRBJ2-7, with D possibly being TRBD1 (5 bases). Between the trimmed V and J ends, which lost 3 bases and 2 bases, there was a span of 11 bases. Per germline, CDR1 SGHTA and CDR2 FQGNSA. The length of the CDR3 is 14 residues.

The rearrangement joins TRBV11-2 to TRBJ2-3; 12 nucleotides agree with TRBD1. From germline, CDR1 is SGHAT and CDR2 FQNNGV. This CDR3 region has 16 residues. Losses at the gene ends were 6 bases for V and 4 bases for J; bases not matched to a gene: 8. CDR3: CASRPPGQGASDTQYF. CDR3 bases: TGTGCCAGCAGACCCCCGGGACAGGGGGCCTCAGATACGCAGTATTTT.

About this clone: Within the sample, other DNA sequences also encode this same CDR3. V is TRBV18 and J is TRBJ2-5; D may match TRBD1 or TRBD2 (6 bases each). V lost 2 bases to trimming and J lost 5 bases, with 12 bases between them. In germline, CDR1 is KGHSH, CDR2 LQKENI. This CDR3 comprises 14 residues. This chain's CDR3 is CASSPTGAGETQYF. Written as DNA, the CDR3 is TGTGCCAGCTCACCAACGGGGGCCGGGGAGACCCAGTACTTC.

Many counts were recorded for this clone. This specimen includes other DNA sequences encoding the same CDR3. The CDR3 is CAWSVLKKGQGAGQETQYF. DNA for the CDR3: TGTGCCTGGAGTGTACTGAAAAAGGGACAGGGGGCGGGCCAAGAGACCCAGTACTTC. The chain couples TRBV30 to TRBJ2-5; 12 nucleotides line up with TRBD1. Germline V lookup: CDR1 GTSNPN, CDR2 SVGIG (reference sequence). This CDR3 has 19 amino acids. The J segment lost 1 base and the V segment lost 0 bases, leaving 12 bases of the junction unmatched.

This clone was observed a single time. This sequence joins TRBV11-2 and TRBJ2-2; tentatively, D is TRBD1 (5 bases). V was pared by 5 bases and J by 3 bases, with 10 bases between. The CDR3 length is 14 residues. Germline values: CDR1 SGHAT, CDR2 FQNNGV. This chain's CDR3 is CASSKGSDTGELFF. The DNA for the CDR3 is TGTGCCAGCAGCAAGGGGTCCGACACCGGGGAGCTGTTTTTT.

The CDR3 loop reads CASSGTGTYEQYF. The CDR3 DNA follows: TGTGCCAGCAGCGGGACGGGTACCTACGAGCAGTACTTC. This chain connects TRBV9 to TRBJ2-7; no clear D gene. This CDR3 contains 13 residues. CDR1 is SGDLS, CDR2 YYNGEE, per germline. V lost 3 bases, J lost 2 bases, and 9 bases lay in between. Combining the CDR3 with reference TRBV9 and TRBJ2-7 gives the whole variable domain DSGVTQTPKHLITATGQRVTLRCSPRSGDLSVYWYQQSLDQGLQFLIQYYNGEERAKGNILERFSAQQFPDLHSELNLSSLELGDSALYFCASSGTGTYEQYFGPGTRLTVT.

Worth noting for this clone: A much larger clonotype is one base distant, so this may be a read error. This chain links TRBV18 with TRBJ2-7; tentatively, D is TRBD1 or TRBD2 (5 bases each). This CDR3 has 15 amino acids. Germline-derived CDR1 and CDR2 are KGHSH and LQKENI. Trimming cost V 7 bases and J 6 bases, with 22 bases left between them. The CDR3 DNA reads as TGTGCCAGCTTACCCCCGGGACGGCAGATGGGCGAGCAGTACTTC. Translating it yields CASLPPGRQMGEQYF.

The genes are TRBV5-5 and TRBJ2-7; 11 bases are a match to TRBD2. This CDR3 is 17 amino acids long. V shed 4 bases, J shed 0 bases, and the junction held 9 bases outside the gene matches. Germline V lookup: CDR1 SGHKS, CDR2 YYEKEE (reference sequence). As DNA, the CDR3 is TGTGCCAGCAGCCGACTGGGACTAGCGGCGAGCTCCTACGAGCAGTACTTC. Translation: CASSRLGLAASSYEQYF. Full variable domain (outside the CDR3, taken from reference TRBV5-5 and TRBJ2-7): DAGVTQSPTHLIKTRGQQVTLRCSPISGHKSVSWYQQVLGQGPQFIFQYYEKEERGRGNFPDRFSARQFPNYSSELNVNALLLGDSALYLCASSRLGLAASSYEQYFGPGTRLTVT.